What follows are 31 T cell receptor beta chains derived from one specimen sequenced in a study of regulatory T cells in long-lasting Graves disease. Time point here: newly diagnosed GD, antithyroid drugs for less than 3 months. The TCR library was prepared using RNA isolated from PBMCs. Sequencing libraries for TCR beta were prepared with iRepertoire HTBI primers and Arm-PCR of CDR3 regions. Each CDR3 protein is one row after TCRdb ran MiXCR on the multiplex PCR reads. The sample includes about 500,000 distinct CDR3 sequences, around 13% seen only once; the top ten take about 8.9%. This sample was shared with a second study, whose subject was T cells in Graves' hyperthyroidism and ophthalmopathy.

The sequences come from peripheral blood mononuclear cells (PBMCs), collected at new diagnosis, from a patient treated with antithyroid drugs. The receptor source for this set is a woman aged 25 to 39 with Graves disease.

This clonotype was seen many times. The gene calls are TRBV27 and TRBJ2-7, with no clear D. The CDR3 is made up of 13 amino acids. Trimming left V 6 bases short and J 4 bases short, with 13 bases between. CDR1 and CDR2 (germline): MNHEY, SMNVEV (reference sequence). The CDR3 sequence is CASRWTADYEQYF. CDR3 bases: TGTGCCAGCAGATGGACGGCAGATTACGAGCAGTACTTC.

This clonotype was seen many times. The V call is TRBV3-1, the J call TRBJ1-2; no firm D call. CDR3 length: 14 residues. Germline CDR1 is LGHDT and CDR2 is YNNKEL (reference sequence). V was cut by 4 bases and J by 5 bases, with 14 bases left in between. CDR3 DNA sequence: TGTGCCAGCAGCCCGTTTCTGGGTCAATATGGCTACACCTTC. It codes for CASSPFLGQYGYTF. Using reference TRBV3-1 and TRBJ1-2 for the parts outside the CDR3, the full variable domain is DTAVSQTPKYLVTQMGNDKSIKCEQNLGHDTMYWYKQDSKKFLKIMFSYNNKELIINETVPNRFSPKSPDKAHLNLHINSLELGDSAVYFCASSPFLGQYGYTFGSGTRLTVV.

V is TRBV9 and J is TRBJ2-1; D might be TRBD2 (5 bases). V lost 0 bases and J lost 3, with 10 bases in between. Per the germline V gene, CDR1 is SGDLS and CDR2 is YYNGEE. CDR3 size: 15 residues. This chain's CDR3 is CASSVVASYYNEQFF. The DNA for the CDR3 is TGTGCCAGCAGCGTAGTCGCTAGCTACTACAATGAGCAGTTCTTC.

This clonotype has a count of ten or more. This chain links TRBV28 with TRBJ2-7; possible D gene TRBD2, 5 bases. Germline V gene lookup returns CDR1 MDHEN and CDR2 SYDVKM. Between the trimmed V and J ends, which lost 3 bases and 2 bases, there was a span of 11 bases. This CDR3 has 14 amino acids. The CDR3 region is CASSLRAVTYEQYF. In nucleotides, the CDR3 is TGTGCCAGCAGTTTGAGGGCGGTGACCTACGAGCAGTACTTC.

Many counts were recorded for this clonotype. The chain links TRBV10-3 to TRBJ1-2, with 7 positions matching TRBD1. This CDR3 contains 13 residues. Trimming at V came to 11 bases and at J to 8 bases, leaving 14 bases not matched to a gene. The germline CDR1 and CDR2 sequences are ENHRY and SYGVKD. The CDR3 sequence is CASQAGTEDGYTF. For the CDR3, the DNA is TGTGCCTCCCAAGCCGGGACAGAGGACGGCTACACCTTC.

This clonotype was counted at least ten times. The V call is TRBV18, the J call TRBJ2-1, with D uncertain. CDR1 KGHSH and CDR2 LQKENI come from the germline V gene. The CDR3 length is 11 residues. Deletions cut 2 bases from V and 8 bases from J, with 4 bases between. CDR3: CASSPKDEQFF. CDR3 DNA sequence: TGTGCCAGCTCACCAAAGGATGAGCAGTTCTTC.

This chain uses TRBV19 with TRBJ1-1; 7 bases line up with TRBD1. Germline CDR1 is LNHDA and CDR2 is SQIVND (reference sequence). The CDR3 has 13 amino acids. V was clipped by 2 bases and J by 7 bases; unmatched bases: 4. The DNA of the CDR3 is TGTGCCAGTAGTATAACAGGGGAGGATGAAGCTTTCTTT. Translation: CASSITGEDEAFF.

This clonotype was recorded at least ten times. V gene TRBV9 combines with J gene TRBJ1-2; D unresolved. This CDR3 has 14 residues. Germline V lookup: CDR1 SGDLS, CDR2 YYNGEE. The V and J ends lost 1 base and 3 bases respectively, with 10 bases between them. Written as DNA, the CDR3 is TGTGCCAGCAGCGTATCCCTCTCGGACTATGGCTACACCTTC. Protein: CASSVSLSDYGYTF. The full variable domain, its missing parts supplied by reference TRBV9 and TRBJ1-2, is DSGVTQTPKHLITATGQRVTLRCSPRSGDLSVYWYQQSLDQGLQFLIQYYNGEERAKGNILERFSAQQFPDLHSELNLSSLELGDSALYFCASSVSLSDYGYTFGSGTRLTVV.

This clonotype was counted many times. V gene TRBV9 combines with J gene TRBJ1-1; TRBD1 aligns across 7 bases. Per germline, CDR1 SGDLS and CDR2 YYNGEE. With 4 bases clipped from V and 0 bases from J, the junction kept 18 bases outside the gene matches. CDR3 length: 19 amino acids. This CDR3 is CASSTHGQAAVKMNTEAFF. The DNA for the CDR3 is TGTGCCAGCAGCACCCACGGACAGGCAGCAGTTAAGATGAACACTGAAGCTTTCTTT.

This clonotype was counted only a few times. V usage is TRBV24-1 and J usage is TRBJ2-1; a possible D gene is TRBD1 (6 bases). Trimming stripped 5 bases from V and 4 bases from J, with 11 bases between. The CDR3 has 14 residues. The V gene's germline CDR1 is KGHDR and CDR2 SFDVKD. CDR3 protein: CATSALDRYNEQFF. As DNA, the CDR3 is TGTGCCACCAGTGCCCTAGACAGGTACAATGAGCAGTTCTTC.

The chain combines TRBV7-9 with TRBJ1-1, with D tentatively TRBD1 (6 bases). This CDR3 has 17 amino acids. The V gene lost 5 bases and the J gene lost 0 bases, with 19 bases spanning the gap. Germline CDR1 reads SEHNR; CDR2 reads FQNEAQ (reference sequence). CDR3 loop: CASSPRPGTFMNTEAFF. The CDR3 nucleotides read TGTGCCAGCAGCCCCCGTCCCGGGACATTTATGAACACTGAAGCTTTCTTT.

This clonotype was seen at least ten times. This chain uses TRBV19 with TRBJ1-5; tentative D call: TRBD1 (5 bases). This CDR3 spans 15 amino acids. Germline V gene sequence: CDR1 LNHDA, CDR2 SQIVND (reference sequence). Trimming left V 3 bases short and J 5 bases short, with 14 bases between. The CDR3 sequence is CASSIRGGLDQPQHF. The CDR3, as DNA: TGTGCCAGTAGTATCCGGGGGGGGTTGGATCAGCCCCAGCATTTT.

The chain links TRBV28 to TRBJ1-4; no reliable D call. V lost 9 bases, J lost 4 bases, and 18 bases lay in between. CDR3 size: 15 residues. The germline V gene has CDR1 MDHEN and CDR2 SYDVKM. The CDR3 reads CASRAPVSNNEKLFF. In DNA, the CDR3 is TGTGCCAGTCGAGCCCCGGTCAGTAATAATGAAAAACTGTTTTTT.

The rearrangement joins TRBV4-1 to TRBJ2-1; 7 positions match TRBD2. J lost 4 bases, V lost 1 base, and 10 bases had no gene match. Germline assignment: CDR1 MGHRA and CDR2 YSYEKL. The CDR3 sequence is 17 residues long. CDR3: CASSQVPGLADYNEQFF. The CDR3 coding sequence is TGCGCCAGCAGCCAAGTCCCGGGGCTAGCGGATTACAATGAGCAGTTCTTC.

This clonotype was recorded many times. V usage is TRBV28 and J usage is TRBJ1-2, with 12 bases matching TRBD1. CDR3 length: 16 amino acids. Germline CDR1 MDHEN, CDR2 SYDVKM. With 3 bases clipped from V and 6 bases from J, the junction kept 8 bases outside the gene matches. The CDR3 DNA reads TGTGCCAGCAGTTTCCAATCCGGGACAGGGGGCGATGGCTACACCTTC. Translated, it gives CASSFQSGTGGDGYTF.

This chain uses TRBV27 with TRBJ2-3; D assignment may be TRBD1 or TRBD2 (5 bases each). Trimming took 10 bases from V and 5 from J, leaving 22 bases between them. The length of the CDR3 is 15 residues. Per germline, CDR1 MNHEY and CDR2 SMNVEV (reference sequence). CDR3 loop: CATRLGPSSGDTQYF. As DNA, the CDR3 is TGTGCCACCCGGCTGGGACCAAGTTCGGGAGATACGCAGTATTTT.

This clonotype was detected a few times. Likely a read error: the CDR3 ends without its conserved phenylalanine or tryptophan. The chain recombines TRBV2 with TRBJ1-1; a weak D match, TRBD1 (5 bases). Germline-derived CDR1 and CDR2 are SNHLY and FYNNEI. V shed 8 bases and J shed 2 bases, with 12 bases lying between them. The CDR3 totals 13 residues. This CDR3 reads CASRRDGNTEAFL. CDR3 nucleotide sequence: TGTGCCAGCCGCCGGGACGGAAACACTGAAGCTTTCCTT.

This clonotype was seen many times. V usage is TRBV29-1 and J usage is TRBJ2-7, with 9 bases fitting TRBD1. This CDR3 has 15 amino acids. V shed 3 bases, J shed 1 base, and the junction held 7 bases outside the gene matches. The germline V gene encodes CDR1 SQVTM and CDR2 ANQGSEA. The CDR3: CSVDEQGAGSYEQYF. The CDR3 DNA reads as TGCAGCGTTGACGAACAGGGGGCTGGTTCCTACGAGCAGTACTTC.

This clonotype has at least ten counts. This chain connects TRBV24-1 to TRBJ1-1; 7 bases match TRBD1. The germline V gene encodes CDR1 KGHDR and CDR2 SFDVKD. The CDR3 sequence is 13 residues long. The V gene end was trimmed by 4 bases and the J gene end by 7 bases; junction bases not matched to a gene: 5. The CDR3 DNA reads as TGTGCCACCAGTGACCCTTGGACAGGTGAAGCTTTCTTT. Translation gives CATSDPWTGEAFF.

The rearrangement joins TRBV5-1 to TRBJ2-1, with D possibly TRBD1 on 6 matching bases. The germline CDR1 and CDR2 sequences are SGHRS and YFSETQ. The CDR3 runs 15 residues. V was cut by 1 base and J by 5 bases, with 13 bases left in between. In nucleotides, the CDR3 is TGCGCCAGCAGCTTGTCTGGACAGTTCGACAATGAGCAGTTCTTC. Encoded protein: CASSLSGQFDNEQFF.

The CDR3 spells CASSSRDMSHYGYTF. In nucleotides, the CDR3 is TGCGCCAGCAGCTCCCGGGACATGAGCCACTATGGCTACACCTTC. This chain links TRBV5-1 with TRBJ1-2; possibly TRBD1 for D (6 bases). V gave up 3 bases and J gave up 3 bases, with 15 bases separating them. Germline V gives CDR1 SGHRS, CDR2 YFSETQ. The length of the CDR3 is 15 residues.

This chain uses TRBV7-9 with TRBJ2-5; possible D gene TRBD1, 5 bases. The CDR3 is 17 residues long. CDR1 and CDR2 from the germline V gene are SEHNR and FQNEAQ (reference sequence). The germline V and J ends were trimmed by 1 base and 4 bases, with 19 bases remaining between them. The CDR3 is CASSLVRTTPSLETQYF. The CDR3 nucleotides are TGTGCCAGCAGCTTAGTGAGGACAACGCCGAGTTTAGAGACCCAGTACTTC.

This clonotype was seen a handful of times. The CDR3 region is CASSWWTSGRWNEQFF. For the CDR3, the DNA is TGTGCCAGCAGTTGGTGGACTAGCGGGAGGTGGAATGAGCAGTTCTTC. The rearrangement joins TRBV27 to TRBJ2-1; TRBD2 aligns across 14 bases. Germline trimming cut 4 bases from V and 7 bases from J; bases unmatched to any gene: 6. The germline V gene has CDR1 MNHEY and CDR2 SMNVEV (reference sequence). There are 16 residues in the CDR3.

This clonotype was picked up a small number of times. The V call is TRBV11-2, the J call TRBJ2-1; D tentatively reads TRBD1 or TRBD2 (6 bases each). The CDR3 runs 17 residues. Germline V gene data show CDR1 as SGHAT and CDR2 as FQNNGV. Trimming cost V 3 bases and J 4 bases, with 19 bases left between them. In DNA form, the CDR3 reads TGTGCCAGCAGCTTTAGACCCGAGGGGGGACCTTACAATGAGCAGTTCTTC. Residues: CASSFRPEGGPYNEQFF.

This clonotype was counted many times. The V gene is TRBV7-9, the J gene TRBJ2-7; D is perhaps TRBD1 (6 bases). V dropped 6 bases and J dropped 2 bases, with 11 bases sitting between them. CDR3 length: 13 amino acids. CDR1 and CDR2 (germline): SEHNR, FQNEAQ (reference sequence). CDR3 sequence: CASSRDTTYEQYF. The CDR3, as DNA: TGTGCCAGCAGTCGGGACACTACCTACGAGCAGTACTTC. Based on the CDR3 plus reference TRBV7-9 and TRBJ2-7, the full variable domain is DTGVSQNPRHKITKRGQNVTFRCDPISEHNRLYWYRQTLGQGPEFLTYFQNEAQLEKSRLLSDRFSAERPKGSFSTLEIQRTEQGDSAMYLCASSRDTTYEQYFGPGTRLTVT.

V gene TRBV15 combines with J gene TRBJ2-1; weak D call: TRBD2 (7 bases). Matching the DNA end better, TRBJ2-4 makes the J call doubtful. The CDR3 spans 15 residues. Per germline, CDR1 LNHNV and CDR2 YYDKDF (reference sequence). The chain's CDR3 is CATGARGGRLNIQYF. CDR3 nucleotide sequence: TGTGCCACCGGGGCAAGGGGGGGGCGTTTAAACATTCAGTACTTC.

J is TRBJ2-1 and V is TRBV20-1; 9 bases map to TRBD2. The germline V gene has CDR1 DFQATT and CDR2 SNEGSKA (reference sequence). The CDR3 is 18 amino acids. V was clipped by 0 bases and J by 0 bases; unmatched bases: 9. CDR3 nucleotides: TGCAGTGCTAGAGACGTTTCCGGACTAGCGAGCTCCTACAATGAGCAGTTCTTC. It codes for CSARDVSGLASSYNEQFF.

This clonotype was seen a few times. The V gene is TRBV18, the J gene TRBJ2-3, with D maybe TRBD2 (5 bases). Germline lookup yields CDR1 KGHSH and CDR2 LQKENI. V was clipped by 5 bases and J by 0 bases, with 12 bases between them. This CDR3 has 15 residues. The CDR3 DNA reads TGTGCCAGCTCAGACCCGTGGGAGAGCACAGATACGCAGTATTTT. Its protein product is CASSDPWESTDTQYF. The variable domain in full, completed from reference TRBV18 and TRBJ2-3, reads NAGVMQNPRHLVRRRGQEARLRCSPMKGHSHVYWYRQLPEEGLKFMVYLQKENIIDESGMPKERFSAEFPKEGPSILRIQQVVRGDSAAYFCASSDPWESTDTQYFGPGTRLTVL.

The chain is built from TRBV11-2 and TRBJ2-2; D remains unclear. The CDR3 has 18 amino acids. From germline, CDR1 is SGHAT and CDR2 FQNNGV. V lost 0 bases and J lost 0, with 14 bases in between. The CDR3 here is CASSLDATFAPNTGELFF. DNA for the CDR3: TGTGCCAGCAGCTTAGATGCGACTTTCGCCCCGAACACCGGGGAGCTGTTTTTT.

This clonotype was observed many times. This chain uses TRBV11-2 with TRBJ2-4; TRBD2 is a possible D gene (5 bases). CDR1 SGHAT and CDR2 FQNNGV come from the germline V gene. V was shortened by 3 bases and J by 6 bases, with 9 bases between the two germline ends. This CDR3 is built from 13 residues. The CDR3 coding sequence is TGTGCCAGCAGCTTCGCGGGCCCAAACATTCAGTACTTC. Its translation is CASSFAGPNIQYF.

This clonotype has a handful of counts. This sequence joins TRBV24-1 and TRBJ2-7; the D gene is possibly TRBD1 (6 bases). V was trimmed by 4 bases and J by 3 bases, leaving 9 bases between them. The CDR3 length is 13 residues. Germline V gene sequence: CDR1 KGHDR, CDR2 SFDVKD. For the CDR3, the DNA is TGTGCCACCAGTGAGCCGACAGGCTACGAGCAGTACTTC. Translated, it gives CATSEPTGYEQYF.